This T cell receptor beta chain was captured by sequencing in a study of cytomegalovirus exposure and HLA in healthy donors. Findings and caveats of the study: Most CMV-associated TCR beta chains appeared HLA-restricted in a later analysis.

As concerns this clone: Its specificity is unknown.

PCR employed 60 Vbeta and 13 Jbeta primers. Libraries were prepared by immunoSEQ multiplex PCR; TCRdb keeps only in-frame clonotypes and omits some of them. The sample contains 90,000 to 150,000 clones, around 67% of which appear only once. The clonotype was recovered from a woman in her thirties or forties in good health and CMV-seronegative. Sequencing input: PBMCs.

The CDR3 region has the DNA TGTGTAGCTCAGGGTGACACTGAAGCTTTCTTT. Amino acid sequence: CVAQGDTEAFF. V gene TRBV6-5 combines with J gene TRBJ1-1, with D tentatively TRBD1 (5 bases). CDR1 and CDR2 (germline): MNHEY, SVGAGI. The CDR3 has 11 amino acids.